This T cell receptor beta chain was found in a study of T cell responses to AZD1222 COVID-19 vaccine. Study findings and constraints: Reports indicate that nearly half of spike-specific TCRs are directed at unmutated variant regions.

V was shortened by 4 bases and J by 4 bases, with 13 bases between the two germline ends. This CDR3 has 15 amino acids. Germline CDR1 reads LGHNA; CDR2 reads YNFKEQ. This clone came up a few times. What it binds is not known. Produced via immunoSEQ multiplex PCR; TCRdb's table is partial and in-frame only. The data show about 140,000 clones, with around 92% seen just once and about 12% held by the top ten. This sequence originates from an adult who had recovered from COVID-19. The source material was peripheral blood, sampled after recovery from COVID-19. The V call is TRBV4-2, the J call TRBJ2-2, with a weak D call TRBD1 (6 bases). The CDR3 loop reads CASSRGTGSTGELFF. The CDR3 DNA sequence: TGTGCCAGCAGCCGGGGCACAGGGAGCACCGGGGAGCTGTTTTTT.